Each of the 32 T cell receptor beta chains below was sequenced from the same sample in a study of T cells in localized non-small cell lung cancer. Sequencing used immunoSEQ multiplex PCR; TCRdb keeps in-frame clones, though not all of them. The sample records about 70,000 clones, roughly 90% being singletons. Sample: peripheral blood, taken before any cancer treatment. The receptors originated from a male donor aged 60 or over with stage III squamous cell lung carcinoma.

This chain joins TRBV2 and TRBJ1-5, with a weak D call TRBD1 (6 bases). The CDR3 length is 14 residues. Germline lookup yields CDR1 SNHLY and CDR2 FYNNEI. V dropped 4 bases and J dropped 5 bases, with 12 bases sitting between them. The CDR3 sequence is CASSGGRGDQPQHF. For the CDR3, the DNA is TGTGCCAGCAGTGGAGGTAGGGGGGATCAGCCCCAGCATTTT.

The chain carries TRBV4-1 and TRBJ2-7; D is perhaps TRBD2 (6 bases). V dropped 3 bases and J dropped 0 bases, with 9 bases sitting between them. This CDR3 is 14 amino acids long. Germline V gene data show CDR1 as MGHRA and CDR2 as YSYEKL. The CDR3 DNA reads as TGCGCCAGCAGCCAGGGACTGATCTCCTACGAGCAGTACTTC. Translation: CASSQGLISYEQYF.

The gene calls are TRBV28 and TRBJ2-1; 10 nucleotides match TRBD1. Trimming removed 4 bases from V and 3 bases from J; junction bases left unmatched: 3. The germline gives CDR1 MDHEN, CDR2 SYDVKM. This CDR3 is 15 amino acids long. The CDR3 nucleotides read TGTGCCAGCAGTTCATGGACAGGGGGCTACAATGAGCAGTTCTTC. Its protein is CASSSWTGGYNEQFF. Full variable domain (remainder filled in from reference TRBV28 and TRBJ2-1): DVKVTQSSRYLVKRTGEKVFLECVQDMDHENMFWYRQDPGLGLRLIYFSYDVKMKEKGDIPEGYSVSREKKERFSLILESASTNQTSMYLCASSSWTGGYNEQFFGPGTRLTVL.

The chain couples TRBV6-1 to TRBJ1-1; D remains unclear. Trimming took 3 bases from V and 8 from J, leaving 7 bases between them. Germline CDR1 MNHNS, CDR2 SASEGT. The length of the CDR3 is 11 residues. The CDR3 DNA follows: TGTGCCAGCAGTGATTGGAGGGAAGCTTTCTTT. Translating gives CASSDWREAFF.

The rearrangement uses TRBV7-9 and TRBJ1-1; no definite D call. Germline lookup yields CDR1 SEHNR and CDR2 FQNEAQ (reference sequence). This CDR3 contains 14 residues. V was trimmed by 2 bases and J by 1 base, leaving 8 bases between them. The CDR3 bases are TGTGCCAGCAGCTTACACCCGAGGAACACTGAAGCTTTCTTT. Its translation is CASSLHPRNTEAFF.

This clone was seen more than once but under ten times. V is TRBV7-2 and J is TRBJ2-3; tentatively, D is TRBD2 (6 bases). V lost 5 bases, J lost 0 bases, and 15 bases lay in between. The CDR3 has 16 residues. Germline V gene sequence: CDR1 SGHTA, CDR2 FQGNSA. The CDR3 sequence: CASSGLGGDSTDTQYF. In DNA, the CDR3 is TGTGCCAGCAGCGGTCTTGGCGGGGATAGCACAGATACGCAGTATTTT.

CDR3 coding DNA: TGTGCCAGCAGAGGGACGTTACTGAACACTGAAGCTTTCTTT. It translates to CASRGTLLNTEAFF. The chain joins TRBV7-2 to TRBJ1-1, with a weak D call TRBD1 (5 bases). The V gene's germline CDR1 is SGHTA and CDR2 FQGNSA. The CDR3 spans 14 residues. V shed 6 bases and J shed 0 bases, with 11 bases lying between them.

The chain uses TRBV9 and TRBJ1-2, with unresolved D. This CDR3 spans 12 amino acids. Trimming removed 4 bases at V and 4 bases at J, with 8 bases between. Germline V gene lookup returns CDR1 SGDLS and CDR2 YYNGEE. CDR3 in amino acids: CASSPRTYGYTF. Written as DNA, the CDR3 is TGTGCCAGCAGCCCCCGGACCTATGGCTACACCTTC.

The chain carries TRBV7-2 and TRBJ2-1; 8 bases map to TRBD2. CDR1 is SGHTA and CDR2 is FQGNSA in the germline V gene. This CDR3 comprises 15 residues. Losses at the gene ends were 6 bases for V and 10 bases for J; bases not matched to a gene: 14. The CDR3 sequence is CASSHGRESRKEQFF. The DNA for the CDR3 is TGTGCCAGCAGTCACGGGAGGGAGTCAAGGAAGGAGCAGTTCTTC.

Here the CDR3 DNA reads TGTGCCAGCAGCTTAGTGTGGGGGGCGAACACTGAAGCTTTCTTT. Translated, it gives CASSLVWGANTEAFF. This sequence joins TRBV11-1 and TRBJ1-1, with D tentatively TRBD1 (6 bases). This CDR3 has 15 amino acids. Per the germline V gene, CDR1 is SGHAT and CDR2 is FQDESV (reference sequence). Trimming shortened V by 1 base and J by 1 base, and 10 bases separated the two germline ends. The whole variable domain, filled in from reference TRBV11-1 and TRBJ1-1, reads EAEVAQSPRYKITEKSQAVAFWCDPISGHATLYWYRQILGQGPELLVQFQDESVVDDSQLPKDRFSAERLKGVDSTLKIQPAELGDSAMYLCASSLVWGANTEAFFGQGTRLTVV.

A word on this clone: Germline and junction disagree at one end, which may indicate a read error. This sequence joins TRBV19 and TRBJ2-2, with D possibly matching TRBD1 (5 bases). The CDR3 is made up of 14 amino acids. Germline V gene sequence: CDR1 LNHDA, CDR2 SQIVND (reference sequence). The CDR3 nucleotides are TGTGCGAGTAACAGGTACTCGAACACCGGGGAGCTGTTTTTT. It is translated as CASNRYSNTGELFF.

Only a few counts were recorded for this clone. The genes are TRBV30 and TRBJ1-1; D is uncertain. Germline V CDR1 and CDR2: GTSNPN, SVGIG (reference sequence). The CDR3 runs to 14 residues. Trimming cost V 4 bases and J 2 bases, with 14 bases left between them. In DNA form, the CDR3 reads TGTGCCTGGATGAGTGGCAGGCCTAACACTGAAGCTTTCTTT. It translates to CAWMSGRPNTEAFF. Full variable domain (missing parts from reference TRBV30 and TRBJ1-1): SQTIHQWPATLVQPVGSPLSLECTVEGTSNPNLYWYRQAAGRGLQLLFYSVGIGQISSEVPQNLSASRPQDRQFILSSKKLLLSDSGFYLCAWMSGRPNTEAFFGQGTRLTVV.

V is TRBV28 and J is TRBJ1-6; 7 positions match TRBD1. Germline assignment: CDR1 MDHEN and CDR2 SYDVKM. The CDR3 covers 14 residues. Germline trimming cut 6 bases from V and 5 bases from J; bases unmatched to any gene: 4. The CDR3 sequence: CASSLQGNNSPLHF. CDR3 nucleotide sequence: TGTGCCAGCAGCTTACAGGGGAATAATTCACCCCTCCACTTT. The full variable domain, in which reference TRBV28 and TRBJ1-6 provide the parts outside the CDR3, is DVKVTQSSRYLVKRTGEKVFLECVQDMDHENMFWYRQDPGLGLRLIYFSYDVKMKEKGDIPEGYSVSREKKERFSLILESASTNQTSMYLCASSLQGNNSPLHFGNGTRLTVT.

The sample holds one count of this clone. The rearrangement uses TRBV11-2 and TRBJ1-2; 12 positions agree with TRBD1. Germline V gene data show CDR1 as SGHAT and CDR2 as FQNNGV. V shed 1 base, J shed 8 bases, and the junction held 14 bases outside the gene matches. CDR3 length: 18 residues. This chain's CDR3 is CASSLGGRPGQGARGYTF. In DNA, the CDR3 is TGTGCCAGCAGCTTAGGCGGGCGCCCGGGACAGGGGGCGAGAGGCTACACCTTC. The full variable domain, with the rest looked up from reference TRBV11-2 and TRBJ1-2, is EAGVAQSPRYKIIEKRQSVAFWCNPISGHATLYWYQQILGQGPKLLIQFQNNGVVDDSQLPKDRFSAERLKGVDSTLKIQPAKLEDSAVYLCASSLGGRPGQGARGYTFGSGTRLTVV.

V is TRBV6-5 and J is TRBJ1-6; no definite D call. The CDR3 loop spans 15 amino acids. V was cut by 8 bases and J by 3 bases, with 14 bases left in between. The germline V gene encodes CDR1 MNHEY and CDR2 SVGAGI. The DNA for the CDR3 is TGTGCCAGCGGATCGCAAAACCACTATAATTCACCCCTCCACTTT. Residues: CASGSQNHYNSPLHF.

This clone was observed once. In DNA, the CDR3 is TGTGCCAGCAGCGCGGGACTCTTCTACGAGCAGTACGTC. As protein: CASSAGLFYEQYV. The chain carries TRBV6-1 and TRBJ2-7; D possibly corresponds to TRBD2 (6 bases). CDR1 is MNHNS, CDR2 SASEGT, per germline. The CDR3 is made up of 13 amino acids. Trimming shortened V by 6 bases and J by 3 bases, and 12 bases separated the two germline ends.

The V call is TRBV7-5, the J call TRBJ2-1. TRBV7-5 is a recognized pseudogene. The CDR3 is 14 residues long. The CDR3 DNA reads TGTGCCAGCAAGGCCAAGAGCTCCTACAATGAGCAGTTCTTC. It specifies CASKAKSSYNEQFF.

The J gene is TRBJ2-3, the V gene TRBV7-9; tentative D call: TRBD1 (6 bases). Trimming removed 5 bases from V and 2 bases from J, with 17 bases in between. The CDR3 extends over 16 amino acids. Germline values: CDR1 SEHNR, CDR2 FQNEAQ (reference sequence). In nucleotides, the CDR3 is TGTGCCAGCAGCCGACCCTTCAGGACAGCCACAGATACGCAGTATTTT. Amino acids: CASSRPFRTATDTQYF.

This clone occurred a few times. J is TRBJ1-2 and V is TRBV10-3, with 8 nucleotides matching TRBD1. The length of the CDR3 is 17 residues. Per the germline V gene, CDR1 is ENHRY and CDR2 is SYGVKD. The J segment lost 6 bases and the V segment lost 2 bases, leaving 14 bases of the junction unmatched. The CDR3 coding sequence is TGTGCCATCAGTGAGCCCGGACAGGGTGGAGGGGAAAATGGCTACACCTTC. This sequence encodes CAISEPGQGGGENGYTF.

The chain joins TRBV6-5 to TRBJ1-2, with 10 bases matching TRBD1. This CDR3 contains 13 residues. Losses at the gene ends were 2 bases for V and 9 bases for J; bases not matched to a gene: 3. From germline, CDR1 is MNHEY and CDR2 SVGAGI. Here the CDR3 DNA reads TGTGCCAGCAGTTACGAGACAGGGGGCCGCTACACCTTC. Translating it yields CASSYETGGRYTF.

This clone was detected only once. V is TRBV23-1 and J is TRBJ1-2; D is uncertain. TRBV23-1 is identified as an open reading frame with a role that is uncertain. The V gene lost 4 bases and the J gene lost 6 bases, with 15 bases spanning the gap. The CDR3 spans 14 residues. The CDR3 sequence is CASSPLGLDDGYTF. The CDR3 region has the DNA TGCGCCAGCAGTCCCCTAGGGCTCGACGATGGCTACACCTTC.

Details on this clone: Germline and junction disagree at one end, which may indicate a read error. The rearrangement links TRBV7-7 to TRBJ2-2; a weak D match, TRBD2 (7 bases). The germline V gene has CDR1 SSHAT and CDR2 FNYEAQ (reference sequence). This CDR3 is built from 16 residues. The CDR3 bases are TGTGCTAGCAGCTCGGGGGCGGGGGCAGACACCGGGGAGCTGTTTTTT. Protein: CASSSGAGADTGELFF.

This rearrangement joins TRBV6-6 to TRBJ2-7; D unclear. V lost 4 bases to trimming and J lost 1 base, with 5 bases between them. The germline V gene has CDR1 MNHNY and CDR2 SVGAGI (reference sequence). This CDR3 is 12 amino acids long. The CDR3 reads CASSSTSYEQYV. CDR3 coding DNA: TGTGCCAGCAGTTCCACATCCTACGAGCAGTACGTC.

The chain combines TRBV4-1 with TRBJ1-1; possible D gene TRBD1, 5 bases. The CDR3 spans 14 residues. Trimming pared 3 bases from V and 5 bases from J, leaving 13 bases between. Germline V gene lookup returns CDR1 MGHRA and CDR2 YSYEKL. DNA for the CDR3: TGCGCCAGCAGCCAGACCGGGGGTGTAACTGAAGCTTTCTTT. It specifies CASSQTGGVTEAFF.

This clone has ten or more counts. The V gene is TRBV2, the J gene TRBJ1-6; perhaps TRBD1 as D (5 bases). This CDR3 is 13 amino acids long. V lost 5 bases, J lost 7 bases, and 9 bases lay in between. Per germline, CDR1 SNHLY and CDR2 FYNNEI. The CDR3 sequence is CASSRGYNSPLHF. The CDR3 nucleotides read TGTGCCAGCAGTAGGGGTTACAATTCACCCCTCCACTTT.

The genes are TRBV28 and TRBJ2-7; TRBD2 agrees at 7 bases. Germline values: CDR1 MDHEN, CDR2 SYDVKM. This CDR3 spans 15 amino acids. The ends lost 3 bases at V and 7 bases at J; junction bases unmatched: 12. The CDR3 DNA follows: TGTGCCAGCAGTTTGGCTTTGGGAGGGCATAAAGAGCAGTACGTC. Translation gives CASSLALGGHKEQYV.

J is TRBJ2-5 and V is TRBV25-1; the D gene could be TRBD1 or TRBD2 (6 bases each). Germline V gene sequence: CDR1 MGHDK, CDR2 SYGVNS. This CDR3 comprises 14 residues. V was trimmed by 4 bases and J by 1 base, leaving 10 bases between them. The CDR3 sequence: CASSGGARQETQYF. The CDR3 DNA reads TGTGCCAGCAGTGGGGGGGCGCGCCAAGAGACCCAGTACTTC. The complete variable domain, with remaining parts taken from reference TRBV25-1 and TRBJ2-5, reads EADIYQTPRYLVIGTGKKITLECSQTMGHDKMYWYQQDPGMELHLIHYSYGVNSTEKGDLSSESTVSRIRTEHFPLTLESARPSHTSQYLCASSGGARQETQYFGPGTRLLVL.

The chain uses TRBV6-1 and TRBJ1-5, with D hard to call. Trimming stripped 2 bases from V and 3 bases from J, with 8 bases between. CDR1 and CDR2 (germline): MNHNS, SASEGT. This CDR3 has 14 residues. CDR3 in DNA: TGTGCCAGCAGTGAACAGAGAGTCAATCAGCCCCAGCATTTT. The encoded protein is CASSEQRVNQPQHF.

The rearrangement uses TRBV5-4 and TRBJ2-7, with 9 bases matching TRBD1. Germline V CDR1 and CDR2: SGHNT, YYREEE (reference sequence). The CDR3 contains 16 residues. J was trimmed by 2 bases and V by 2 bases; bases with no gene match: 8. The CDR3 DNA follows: TGTGCCAGCAGCTTCCCAACAGGGGGCGAACCCTACGAGCAGTACTTC. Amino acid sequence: CASSFPTGGEPYEQYF.

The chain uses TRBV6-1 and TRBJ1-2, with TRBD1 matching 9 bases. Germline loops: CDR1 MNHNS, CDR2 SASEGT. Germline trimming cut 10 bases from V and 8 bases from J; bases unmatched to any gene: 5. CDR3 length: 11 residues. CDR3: CATTGQGGYTF. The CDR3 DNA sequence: TGTGCCACGACAGGACAGGGGGGCTACACCTTC.

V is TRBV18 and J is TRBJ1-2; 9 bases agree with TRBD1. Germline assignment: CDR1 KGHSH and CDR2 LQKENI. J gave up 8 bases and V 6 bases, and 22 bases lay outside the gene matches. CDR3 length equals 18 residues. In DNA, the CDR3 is TGTGCCAGCTCTCCCTTGCCCGGGACAGGGACCCAGAGGGAAGGCTACACCTTC. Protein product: CASSPLPGTGTQREGYTF.

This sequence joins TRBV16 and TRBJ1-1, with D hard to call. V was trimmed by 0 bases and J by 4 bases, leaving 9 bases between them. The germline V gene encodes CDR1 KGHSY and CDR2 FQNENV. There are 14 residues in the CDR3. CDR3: CASSQSSLGTEAFF. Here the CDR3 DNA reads TGTGCCAGCAGCCAATCTTCCTTGGGCACTGAAGCTTTCTTT.